The subject of this entry is one T cell receptor beta chain. This sample is part of a study of T cell responses to AZD1222 COVID-19 vaccine. CDR3 length: 15 residues. CDR1 and CDR2 (germline): SEHNR, FQNEAQ (reference sequence). V shed 5 bases and J 8 bases; nucleotides not matched to a gene: 11. Only in-frame clones appear in the TCRdb table, and some are missing; sequencing was by immunoSEQ multiplex PCR. The sample carries about 90,000 clones, approximately 89% recorded once. V gene TRBV7-9 combines with J gene TRBJ1-4; 7 bases line up with TRBD1. The sequence derives from an adult in good health. Source: peripheral blood, taken on day 0 of MenACWY control vaccination. This CDR3 is CASSLPAGGREKLFF. CDR3 nucleotide sequence: TGTGCCAGCAGCCTACCGGCAGGGGGAAGAGAAAAACTGTTTTTT.